This TCR beta chain was recovered during a study of cytomegalovirus exposure and HLA in healthy donors. Across the whole study: Earlier findings included some 120 million unique TCR beta sequences obtained from 150 million to 200 million T cells. Whole-study results and caveats: As was reported, the HLA-A and HLA-B alleles of most subjects were accurately predicted from TCR beta sequences.

V shed 1 base and J shed 5 bases, with 5 bases lying between them. Germline V gives CDR1 LGHNA, CDR2 YSLEER. The CDR3 consists of 13 residues. In the case of this clone: The target antigen is unknown.

PCR amplification relied on 60 Vbeta primers (plus 13 Jbeta primers). Measured with immunoSEQ multiplex PCR; TCRdb has only the in-frame clones, and not every one. Among about 160,000 clones, around 83% were seen once, and the ten largest hold about 2.1%. This sequence was found in a man younger than 35 in good health and CMV-seropositive. The sample was PBMCs. V usage is TRBV4-3 and J usage is TRBJ1-4; D is perhaps TRBD1 (5 bases). DNA of the CDR3: TGCGCCAGCAGCCAAGGACAGAATGAAAAACTGTTTTTT. It yields the protein CASSQGQNEKLFF.